This T cell receptor beta chain is drawn from a study of vaccination and CD4 T cells after COVID-19. Study information: Convalescent donors: six male, four female; seven Caucasian, two Asian, one multiracial, two Hispanic. A median of roughly 72 days (range 14 to 241) separated dose two from the taking of post-vaccine samples.

An Oncomine TCR Beta short-read assay was used to sequence the DNA from cultured CD4+ T cells. TCRdb reprocessed the PCR reads with MiXCR, giving one entry per CDR3 protein. The data hold about 15,000 distinct CDR3 sequences, with roughly a fifth observed a single time. Treatment: approximately 9-day PBMC culture with coronavirus spike peptide pools or control peptides (ViraFEST assay). This clonotype is medium-sized in the sample. As yet, its antigen is unknown. The length of the CDR3 is 14 residues. V dropped 6 bases and J dropped 3 bases, with 14 bases sitting between them. CDR1 is MDHEN and CDR2 is SYDVKM in the germline V gene.

The source material was CD4+ T cells from blood, cultured in vitro, sampled before SARS-CoV-2 vaccination. The clonotype originates from a human donor who received a COVID-19 vaccine. The V call is TRBV28, the J call TRBJ1-1; tentative D call: TRBD1 (6 bases). The CDR3 region is CASRGGGSYTEAFF. The CDR3 DNA reads as TGTGCCAGCAGGGGGGGCGGTTCGTACACTGAAGCTTTCTTT.